These 19 T cell receptor beta chains were all obtained from the same sample, sequenced in a study of shared clonotypes between healthy human individuals (dated by TCRdb to the early 2020s). The method was the immunoSEQ multiplex PCR assay. The table comes from immuneACCESS by way of TCRdb, which keeps in-frame sequences with V and J called. Part of the clones is missing from these tables; in studies checked, under half for an unresolved V gene and the rest for unknown reasons. The sample data list approximately 2.4 million clones, and more than 90% of these were observed just once. Around 0.13% of the sample goes to the ten largest clones. The sequenced sample consisted of naive CD4+ T cells sorted from blood. Per the publication, the cell subset or site label means: CD45RA+ positively selected. These receptors were obtained from a man between 18 and 35 years old in good health.

This chain uses TRBV9 with TRBJ2-7, with TRBD2 identical over 13 bases. Unmatched junction bases numbered 11, after V lost 4 bases and J lost 7 bases. This CDR3 has 16 amino acids. Germline CDR1 SGDLS, CDR2 YYNGEE. The CDR3 reads CASSPSGLAGAGEQYF. The CDR3 DNA follows: TGTGCCAGCAGCCCCAGTGGACTAGCGGGGGCGGGGGAGCAGTACTTC.

This clone was detected once. This sequence joins TRBV19 and TRBJ2-5; 7 bases agree with TRBD2. Germline V gene sequence: CDR1 LNHDA, CDR2 SQIVND (reference sequence). This CDR3 is 13 amino acids long. After removal of 0 bases from V and 5 bases from J, the junction contained 0 bases not matched to a gene. The CDR3 protein is CASSIELAETQYF. The CDR3 coding sequence is TGTGCCAGTAGTATAGAACTAGCGGAGACCCAGTACTTC.

This rearrangement joins TRBV18 to TRBJ2-7; 11 bases are a match to TRBD1. CDR3 length: 16 residues. The ends lost 2 bases at V and 6 bases at J; junction bases unmatched: 9. Germline values: CDR1 KGHSH, CDR2 LQKENI. DNA for the CDR3: TGTGCCAGCTCACCAGAAACCCTCGGGACAGGGGGCGAGCAGTACTTC. It translates to CASSPETLGTGGEQYF.

This rearrangement joins TRBV6-6 to TRBJ2-7, with D tentatively TRBD2 (6 bases). CDR1 MNHNY and CDR2 SVGAGI come from the germline V gene (reference sequence). The CDR3 extends over 15 amino acids. V lost 4 bases and J lost 3, with 16 bases in between. The CDR3 DNA reads TGTGCCAGCAGTTCGGGAGCTTTAAACGGCTACGAGCAGTACTTC. Protein product: CASSSGALNGYEQYF.

The V and J genes are TRBV5-5 and TRBJ1-1, with 8 bases lining up with TRBD1. The germline CDR1 and CDR2 sequences are SGHKS and YYEKEE (reference sequence). The V segment lost 4 bases and the J segment 4 bases; nucleotides outside the gene matches: 3. CDR3 size: 13 residues. CDR3 region: CASSTQGGTEAFF. The CDR3 DNA sequence: TGTGCCAGCAGCACACAGGGGGGCACTGAAGCTTTCTTT.

This rearrangement joins TRBV6-5 to TRBJ2-1; 12 bases are a match to TRBD1. The CDR3 is 15 amino acids. From germline, CDR1 is MNHEY and CDR2 SVGAGI. Germline trimming cut 2 bases from V and 8 bases from J; bases unmatched to any gene: 4. CDR3 amino acids: CASSYRDRGRYEQFF. The DNA of the CDR3 is TGTGCCAGCAGTTACCGGGACAGGGGGCGTTATGAGCAGTTCTTC.

This chain uses TRBV11-3 with TRBJ2-3; 15 nucleotides line up with TRBD2. Germline V lookup: CDR1 SGHNT, CDR2 YENEEA. The CDR3 runs 18 residues. The ends lost 0 bases at V and 8 bases at J; junction bases unmatched: 9. The CDR3 DNA is TGTGCCAGCAGCTTAGATTGGACTAGCGGGGGGGCCCAAGCTACGCAGTATTTT. This codes for CASSLDWTSGGAQATQYF.

The J gene is TRBJ2-7, the V gene TRBV28; either TRBD1 or TRBD2 may supply D (5 bases each). With 1 base removed from V and 1 base from J, the gap between germline ends came to 14 bases. CDR1 is MDHEN and CDR2 is SYDVKM in the germline V gene. The CDR3 loop spans 16 amino acids. This chain's CDR3 is CASSLLGRGLSYEQYF. CDR3 in DNA: TGTGCCAGCAGTTTATTGGGTCGGGGCCTTTCCTACGAGCAGTACTTC.

The rearrangement links TRBV7-2 to TRBJ2-7, with a weak D call TRBD1 (6 bases). CDR1 is SGHTA and CDR2 is FQGNSA in the germline V gene. V lost 5 bases to trimming and J lost 6 bases, with 17 bases between them. The CDR3 spans 14 residues. In nucleotides, the CDR3 is TGTGCCAGCAGCCAGGGGTCCTCCCCTGGCGAGCAGTACTTC. Translated, it gives CASSQGSSPGEQYF.

This chain links TRBV19 with TRBJ2-4, with D possibly matching TRBD2 (6 bases). The CDR3 spans 19 residues. V lost 2 bases, J lost 0 bases, and 20 bases lay in between. Germline CDR1 is LNHDA and CDR2 is SQIVND (reference sequence). For the CDR3, the DNA is TGTGCCAGTAGTATATACGGAGGGGACGACTTAATAGCCAAAAACATTCAGTACTTC. Its translation is CASSIYGGDDLIAKNIQYF.

Remarks on this clone: Different DNA sequences within this sample yield the same CDR3. V and J are TRBV13 and TRBJ2-7; D tentatively fits TRBD1 or TRBD2 (5 bases each). CDR1 and CDR2 from the germline V gene are PRHDT and FYEKMQ (reference sequence). The CDR3 spans 13 residues. Trimming took off 0 bases at V and 3 bases at J, with 6 bases between the two ends. CDR3 residues: CASSLGRGYEQYF. As DNA, the CDR3 is TGTGCCAGCAGCTTAGGGAGGGGCTACGAGCAGTACTTC.

The gene calls are TRBV9 and TRBJ2-1, with 8 bases identical to TRBD2. Trimming removed 4 bases from V and 7 bases from J; junction bases left unmatched: 13. The CDR3 length is 16 residues. The germline CDR1 and CDR2 sequences are SGDLS and YYNGEE. CDR3 bases: TGTGCCAGCAGCCAATCATTGACGGGAGGGAGAAATGAGCAGTTCTTC. It codes for CASSQSLTGGRNEQFF.

The chain carries TRBV5-5 and TRBJ1-2; a possible D gene is TRBD1 (5 bases). Trimming stripped 4 bases from V and 4 bases from J, with 11 bases between. The length of the CDR3 is 13 residues. In germline, CDR1 is SGHKS, CDR2 YYEKEE (reference sequence). The CDR3 loop is CASSPQGGYGYTF. For the CDR3, the DNA is TGTGCCAGCAGCCCTCAGGGTGGCTATGGCTACACCTTC.

This clone is a singleton in its sample. The V and J genes are TRBV28 and TRBJ1-2, with TRBD1 matching 7 bases. J lost 8 bases, V lost 6 bases, and 12 bases had no gene match. CDR3 length: 14 residues. Germline V lookup: CDR1 MDHEN, CDR2 SYDVKM. CDR3 residues: CASSTTGQDGGYTF. CDR3 nucleotides: TGTGCCAGCAGCACTACAGGACAGGATGGGGGCTACACCTTC.

CDR3 residues: CASSEAVAGTDTQYF. In DNA, the CDR3 is TGCGCCAGCAGTGAGGCAGTAGCGGGCACAGATACGCAGTATTTT. This chain links TRBV10-2 with TRBJ2-3; D is perhaps TRBD2 (6 bases). Germline V gene data show CDR1 as WSHSY and CDR2 as SAAADI. V gave up 2 bases and J gave up 1 base, with 10 bases separating them. CDR3 length: 15 residues.

The rearrangement joins TRBV6-6 to TRBJ2-1; tentatively, D is TRBD2 (5 bases). Between the trimmed V and J ends, which lost 6 bases and 8 bases, there was a span of 11 bases. This CDR3 has 12 residues. The germline V gene encodes CDR1 MNHNY and CDR2 SVGAGI (reference sequence). The DNA for the CDR3 is TGTGCCAGCAGCTCATCGGGGTATGAGCAGTTCTTC. Residues: CASSSSGYEQFF.

Only one count was recorded for this clone. This chain connects TRBV2 to TRBJ1-6, with 7 nucleotides matching TRBD1. CDR3 length: 14 amino acids. V trimming: 5 bases; J trimming: 6 bases; junction bases outside the gene matches: 4. CDR1 SNHLY and CDR2 FYNNEI come from the germline V gene. The CDR3 loop reads CASSPRDSNSPLHF. The CDR3, as DNA: TGTGCCAGCAGTCCCCGGGACAGTAATTCACCCCTCCACTTT.

The chain combines TRBV6-5 with TRBJ1-1; the D gene is possibly TRBD1 (6 bases). Germline loops: CDR1 MNHEY, CDR2 SVGAGI. CDR3 length equals 13 residues. V was shortened by 2 bases and J by 9 bases, with 13 bases between the two germline ends. The CDR3, as DNA: TGTGCCAGCAGTTACCAGAGTGGGGGGCAAGCTTTCTTT. Its translation is CASSYQSGGQAFF.

The CDR3 is CASSEAGRMDAPLHF. CDR3 sequence (DNA): TGTGCCAGCAGTGAAGCCGGCAGGATGGATGCACCCCTCCACTTT. J is TRBJ1-6 and V is TRBV6-1, with D unclear. The germline CDR1 and CDR2 sequences are MNHNS and SASEGT. This CDR3 is 15 amino acids long. The V end lost 0 bases, the J end lost 11 bases, and 14 bases lay between the germline ends.